The T cell receptor (beta chain) described here comes from a study of CD8 T cells in ankylosing spondylitis. General study points: Significant enrichment of disease-linked clones was reportedly seen in matched ankylosing spondylitis synovial fluid. Ankylosing spondylitis blood appeared to carry a characteristic TCR beta motif of roughly eight highly homologous variants.

Unmatched junction bases numbered 7, after V lost 2 bases and J lost 7 bases. The CDR3 runs 15 residues. From germline, CDR1 is MGHDK and CDR2 SYGVNS. This clonotype has just a few counts. Its target is not known. TCRdb passed the 5' RACE reads through MiXCR, listing each CDR3 protein once. The sample yields about 840,000 distinct CDR3 sequences, approximately 12% seen once. The chain couples TRBV25-1 to TRBJ2-1; 8 nucleotides agree with TRBD2. The TCR was taken from a male donor with ankylosing spondylitis. The specimen sequenced was blood, either unsorted or a sorted T cell fraction (not recorded which). CDR3 region: CASSEPGGAGNEQFF. The CDR3 DNA follows: TGTGCCAGCAGTGAACCCGGGGGGGCCGGGAATGAGCAGTTCTTC.